This T cell receptor beta chain came from a study of metastatic and nonmetastatic thyroid tumors (dated by TCRdb to the early 2020s). A note on the overall study: The researchers compared repertoires between peripheral blood samples and tumor or nodule tissue samples from patients with malignant or benign thyroid disease.

Beyond this particular receptor, the publication reports: TCR beta diversity was reported as significantly higher in malignant tumors than in benign nodules, in both blood and tumor samples.

From a lookup of the germline V gene, CDR1 and CDR2 are SGDLS and YYNGEE. V sheds 4 bases and J sheds 7 bases, leaving 14 bases between their ends. The CDR3 contains 13 residues, cysteine and phenylalanine counted. Just CDR3 DNA is preserved here, 39 bases in frame from base 1. For this clone: What this receptor recognizes is not known. Base quality data are lacking; no much larger clone is found one base away.

The library was obtained by PCR. Sequencer: Illumina HiSeq 4000. The TCR beta-chain CDR3 region of each patient was profiled by high-throughput sequencing. The authors' analysis ran thus. The researchers built a classifier to tell apart papillary thyroid cancer patients with distant metastasis, based on CDR3 differences among clinicopathological groups. The Shannon index was used to measure repertoire diversity, and the Morisita-Horn index was used to measure how similar tumor and blood repertoires were. TCRdb passed the public sequencing reads through fastp at Q25 and MiXCR, retaining productive beta sequences. The V and J calls follow TCRdb's processing rather than the paper's. The sample records around 24,000 clones, around 13% of which are singletons. 17% of the sample is held by the ten biggest clonotypes. None of the patients had been given any treatment before thyroid surgery. The study retrospectively analysed patient clinical samples collected from 2012 to 2018 using T-cell receptor beta sequencing.

The sample comprised blood. The rearranged chain carries TRBV9 and TRBJ1-2; the D gene remains uncertain. The receptor's source is a female donor with papillary thyroid cancer or a benign thyroid nodule (not recorded which). Some clones in this sample may be carry-over from other donors' samples. The CDR3 protein sequence reads: CASSPNRAGGYTF. The sequenced DNA is TGTGCCAGCAGCCCAAATCGGGCCGGTGGCTACACCTTC.